The present T cell receptor (beta chain) was sequenced within a study of early T cells in non-severe SARS-CoV-2 infection. CDR3 length: 12 amino acids. Trimming took 6 bases from V and 6 from J, leaving 12 bases between them. TCRdb analysed the 5' RACE reads with MiXCR anew, one entry per CDR3 protein. The sample lists about 81,000 distinct CDR3 sequences, about 6.5% occurring once. This chain connects TRBV12-3 or TRBV12-4 to TRBJ2-7, with D uncertain. The sequenced material came from whole blood. The receptor was derived from an adult who was a healthcare worker with PCR-confirmed SARS-CoV-2 infection or an uninfected control (not recorded which). DNA of the CDR3: TGTGCCAGCAGCACCGGGCCCCTCGAGCAGTACTTC. It is translated as CASSTGPLEQYF.